This T cell receptor (beta chain) was captured by sequencing in a study of T cells in Graves' hyperthyroidism and ophthalmopathy. Points from the study as a whole: Most expanded thyroid clonotypes above 0.001 also appeared in blood.

Concerning this clonotype: As yet, its antigen is unknown. A much larger clone lies one base from this, so it may be a read error.

RNA transcripts provided the source from which TCR beta CDR3 regions were amplified. HTBI primers were the set used in a first-round RT-PCR of the TCR CDR3. TCRdb used MiXCR to reprocess the multiplex PCR reads, holding one entry per CDR3 protein. The sample carries 250,000 to 300,000 distinct CDR3 sequences, approximately 13% recorded once. Germline CDR1 is SGHNT and CDR2 is YENEEA. The CDR3 extends over 12 amino acids. This TCR was sampled from a woman aged 40 to 55 with Graves' hyperthyroidism. The specimen sequenced was blood. V gene TRBV11-3 combines with J gene TRBJ2-1; perhaps TRBD2 as D (5 bases). The CDR3 spells CTSSSEVGQQFF. Here the CDR3 DNA reads TGTACCAGCAGCTCGGAGGTCGGCCAGCAGTTCTTC.